The next 21 T cell receptor beta chains were all read from a single sample in a study of blood T cell repertoires in COVID-19. Some clones are missing from TCRdb's copy, which holds only in-frame ones; the method was immunoSEQ multiplex PCR. Seen here are approximately 85,000 clones, 80% to 95% observed once, and the top ten hold 1%. Source material: peripheral blood. These receptor sequences come from a woman aged 45-60 years in a cohort sampled during active COVID-19.

Here the CDR3 DNA reads TGTGCCAGCAGCCAAGGCCCTAGCGGGAGTGTAACCTACAATGAGCAGTTCTTC. This codes for CASSQGPSGSVTYNEQFF. V and J are TRBV4-2 and TRBJ2-1, with 10 bases identical to TRBD2. The J segment lost 2 bases and the V segment lost 1 base, leaving 8 bases of the junction unmatched. The CDR3 consists of 18 residues. Germline V lookup: CDR1 LGHNA, CDR2 YNFKEQ.

The chain couples TRBV3-1 (or the pseudogene TRBV3-2) to TRBJ2-3; maybe TRBD2 (6 bases). Trimming shortened V by 1 base and J by 1 base, and 6 bases separated the two germline ends. In germline, CDR1 is LGHDT, CDR2 YNNKEL (reference sequence). This CDR3 has 14 residues. In nucleotides, the CDR3 is TGTGCCAGCAGCCAAGGCGGGGGCACAGATACGCAGTATTTT. The encoded protein is CASSQGGGTDTQYF.

In its sample, this clone was seen once. The CDR3 bases are TGTGCCTGGGACGAAGAGGGAACCACAGATACGCAGTATTTT. It encodes CAWDEEGTTDTQYF. The chain recombines TRBV30 with TRBJ2-3; the D gene is possibly TRBD2 (5 bases). The germline V and J ends were trimmed by 5 bases and 2 bases, with 14 bases remaining between them. Germline CDR1 reads GTSNPN; CDR2 reads SVGIG (reference sequence). The CDR3 totals 14 residues.

This chain joins TRBV9 and TRBJ2-3; TRBD2 matches at 7 bases. The CDR3 spans 16 residues. J lost 0 bases, V lost 4 bases, and 8 bases had no gene match. CDR1 and CDR2 (germline): SGDLS, YYNGEE. The CDR3 nucleotides read TGTGCCAGCAGCTTCGGGGGGAGGCCAAGCACAGATACGCAGTATTTT. It is translated as CASSFGGRPSTDTQYF.

The V and J genes are TRBV19 and TRBJ2-3, with D hard to call. In germline, CDR1 is LNHDA, CDR2 SQIVND (reference sequence). Trimming took 1 base from V and 2 from J, leaving 7 bases between them. The CDR3 extends over 14 amino acids. CDR3 loop: CASSIVLTTDTQYF. For the CDR3, the DNA is TGTGCCAGTAGTATAGTCCTAACCACAGATACGCAGTATTTT.

This chain uses TRBV6-6 with TRBJ2-7; 8 nucleotides agree with TRBD2. The trim removed 2 bases at V and 2 bases at J, leaving 8 bases unmatched. The germline CDR1 and CDR2 sequences are MNHNY and SVGAGI (reference sequence). CDR3 size: 16 residues. This CDR3 is CASSYVGLAEPYEQYF. Written as DNA, the CDR3 is TGTGCCAGCAGTTACGTTGGACTAGCCGAACCCTACGAGCAGTACTTC.

The rearrangement uses TRBV7-9 and TRBJ2-1, with 9 bases fitting TRBD2. CDR1 SEHNR and CDR2 FQNEAQ come from the germline V gene (reference sequence). This CDR3 spans 15 amino acids. After removal of 6 bases from V and 5 bases from J, the junction contained 8 bases not matched to a gene. As DNA, the CDR3 is TGTGCCAGCAGTTTTAGCGGGAGAGACGACAATGAGCAGTTCTTC. Translation: CASSFSGRDDNEQFF.

In its sample, this clone was seen once. The gene calls are TRBV7-3 and TRBJ2-1; a weak D match, TRBD2 (5 bases). Germline V gene sequence: CDR1 SGHTA, CDR2 FQGTGA. The CDR3 runs 15 residues. Trimming left V 2 bases short and J 0 bases short, with 8 bases between. The CDR3 nucleotides read TGTGCCAGCAGCTTAGATGGAGGCTCCTACAATGAGCAGTTCTTC. This encodes CASSLDGGSYNEQFF.

The V call is TRBV10-1, the J call TRBJ2-7, with 8 bases lining up with TRBD2. After removal of 4 bases from V and 5 bases from J, the junction contained 13 bases not matched to a gene. The CDR3 contains 16 residues. In germline, CDR1 is WNHNN, CDR2 SYGVQD (reference sequence). CDR3 sequence (DNA): TGCGCCAGCAGTGGCTTCTCGGGAGGGCCTCGGAACGAGCAGTACTTC. Its translation is CASSGFSGGPRNEQYF.

This chain connects TRBV19 to TRBJ2-1, with D possibly matching TRBD1 (5 bases). CDR1 is LNHDA and CDR2 is SQIVND in the germline V gene (reference sequence). V was trimmed by 4 bases and J by 0 bases, leaving 10 bases between them. The CDR3 extends over 15 amino acids. The CDR3 bases are TGTGCCAGTAGTACGGACACGAGCTCCTACAATGAGCAGTTCTTC. It is translated as CASSTDTSSYNEQFF.

J is TRBJ2-7 and V is TRBV5-6; TRBD1 matches at 8 bases. Germline assignment: CDR1 SGHDT and CDR2 YYEEEE. V lost 0 bases, J lost 2 bases, and 7 bases stayed unmatched. The CDR3 sequence is 16 residues long. The DNA of the CDR3 is TGTGCCAGCAGCTTGGCAGGACAGGGAAGGACCTACGAGCAGTACTTC. This translates into CASSLAGQGRTYEQYF.

J is TRBJ1-1 and V is TRBV27, with a weak D call TRBD1 (6 bases). Germline V gives CDR1 MNHEY, CDR2 SMNVEV (reference sequence). Between the trimmed V and J ends, which lost 6 bases and 3 bases, there was a span of 23 bases. The length of the CDR3 is 17 residues. The CDR3 loop reads CASSPLGEGGLDTEAFF. In DNA, the CDR3 is TGTGCCAGCAGCCCGCTCGGGGAGGGGGGACTAGACACTGAAGCTTTCTTT.

The chain carries TRBV15 and TRBJ2-2; 10 nucleotides align to TRBD2. Looked up from germline, CDR1 is LNHNV and CDR2 is YYDKDF (reference sequence). The CDR3 is 18 residues long. The J segment lost 4 bases and the V segment lost 0 bases, leaving 8 bases of the junction unmatched. The CDR3 region has the DNA TGTGCCACCAGCAGAGATATAGCTAGCGGGAGTTTCACCGGGGAGCTGTTTTTT. As protein: CATSRDIASGSFTGELFF.

The chain carries TRBV11-2 and TRBJ2-7; 11 nucleotides align to TRBD2. Trimming at V came to 2 bases and at J to 3 bases, leaving 12 bases not matched to a gene. The V gene's germline CDR1 is SGHAT and CDR2 FQNNGV. This CDR3 contains 18 residues. This CDR3 reads CASSLPRVAGGRVYEQYF. The CDR3 DNA sequence: TGTGCCAGCAGCTTACCCAGAGTAGCGGGAGGGAGAGTCTACGAGCAGTACTTC.

The chain has TRBV25-1 and TRBJ1-1; 7 positions agree with TRBD1. The germline V gene has CDR1 MGHDK and CDR2 SYGVNS. The junction had 6 bases not matched to a gene; V was cut back by 8 bases and J by 0 bases. The CDR3 is made up of 14 amino acids. CDR3 amino acids: CASARQGVNTEAFF. The CDR3, as DNA: TGTGCCAGCGCAAGACAGGGAGTGAACACTGAAGCTTTCTTT.

The chain recombines TRBV5-1 with TRBJ2-3; 10 positions match TRBD2. J was trimmed by 13 bases and V by 4 bases; bases with no gene match: 9. Germline V CDR1 and CDR2: SGHRS, YFSETQ. The CDR3 is 13 amino acids. The DNA for the CDR3 is TGCGCCAGCAGCACGGGGATGCTAGCGGGAGAGTATTTT. Encoded protein: CASSTGMLAGEYF.

The chain combines TRBV4-1 with TRBJ2-7; 10 bases are shared with TRBD2. The junction had 9 bases not matched to a gene; V was cut back by 3 bases and J by 4 bases. The germline V gene has CDR1 MGHRA and CDR2 YSYEKL. The CDR3 is 16 residues long. The CDR3 sequence is CASSQEGLAGDYEQYF. In DNA, the CDR3 is TGCGCCAGCAGCCAGGAGGGCCTAGCGGGAGATTACGAGCAGTACTTC.

This clone was counted once. The chain joins TRBV4-2 to TRBJ2-1; D not resolved. The CDR3 runs to 11 residues. Germline CDR1 is LGHNA and CDR2 is YNFKEQ. V gave up 3 bases and J gave up 7 bases, with 4 bases separating them. CDR3 in amino acids: CASSHLNEQFF. Here the CDR3 DNA reads TGTGCCAGCAGCCACTTAAATGAGCAGTTCTTC.

This sequence joins TRBV5-1 and TRBJ1-5; perhaps TRBD1 as D (6 bases). The CDR3 has 15 amino acids. V was shortened by 2 bases and J by 7 bases, with 16 bases between the two germline ends. CDR1 and CDR2 (germline): SGHRS, YFSETQ. The chain's CDR3 is CASSFVAGDPQPQHF. The CDR3 DNA reads as TGCGCCAGCAGCTTTGTAGCAGGGGATCCCCAGCCCCAGCATTTT.

DNA for the CDR3: TGTGCCAGCAGTGAAGGGGCGGACAGATACAATGAGCAGTTCTTC. Protein: CASSEGADRYNEQFF. This chain connects TRBV2 to TRBJ2-1, with a tentative D call TRBD1 (6 bases). Germline CDR1 is SNHLY and CDR2 is FYNNEI. The CDR3 loop spans 15 amino acids. Trimming pared 1 base from V and 4 bases from J, leaving 11 bases between.

This rearrangement joins TRBV18 to TRBJ1-5, with 8 positions matching TRBD1. V was clipped by 6 bases and J by 4 bases; unmatched bases: 8. The CDR3 is 15 amino acids. The germline V gene encodes CDR1 KGHSH and CDR2 LQKENI. The CDR3 DNA is TGTGCCAGCTCGCTTAGACAGGGGTGGAATCAGCCCCAGCATTTT. Its protein is CASSLRQGWNQPQHF.